Detailed here is one TCR beta chain. Its target is unknown. Here immunoSEQ multiplex PCR was the method, and the copy in TCRdb shows in-frame clones only, minus some. The sample records roughly 2.2 million clones, over 85% being singletons. V lost 9 bases and J 6 bases, leaving 20 bases between the germline ends. Per germline, CDR1 SGHAT and CDR2 FQDESV (reference sequence). This CDR3 has 14 amino acids. This sample was taken from a study of shared clonotypes between healthy human individuals. Study-level information: The study enrolled two women and three men aged 18 to 49. Three plates were used per donor for CD4 naive, three for CD4 memory, two for CD8 naive and one for CD8 memory. General study points: Sorted-subset samples were not fully sequenced, rarefaction indicated.

V usage is TRBV11-1 and J usage is TRBJ1-2; weak D call: TRBD1 (6 bases). This TCR was recovered from a man aged 18 to 35 in good health. Some clones in this sample may be carry-over from other donors' samples. Sequencing input: naive CD4+ T cells from PBMCs. Specified subset: CD45RA+ positively selected. CDR3 region: CASSTGGTTNGYTF. CDR3 in DNA: TGTGCCAGTTCAACAGGCGGGACAACGAATGGCTACACCTTC.